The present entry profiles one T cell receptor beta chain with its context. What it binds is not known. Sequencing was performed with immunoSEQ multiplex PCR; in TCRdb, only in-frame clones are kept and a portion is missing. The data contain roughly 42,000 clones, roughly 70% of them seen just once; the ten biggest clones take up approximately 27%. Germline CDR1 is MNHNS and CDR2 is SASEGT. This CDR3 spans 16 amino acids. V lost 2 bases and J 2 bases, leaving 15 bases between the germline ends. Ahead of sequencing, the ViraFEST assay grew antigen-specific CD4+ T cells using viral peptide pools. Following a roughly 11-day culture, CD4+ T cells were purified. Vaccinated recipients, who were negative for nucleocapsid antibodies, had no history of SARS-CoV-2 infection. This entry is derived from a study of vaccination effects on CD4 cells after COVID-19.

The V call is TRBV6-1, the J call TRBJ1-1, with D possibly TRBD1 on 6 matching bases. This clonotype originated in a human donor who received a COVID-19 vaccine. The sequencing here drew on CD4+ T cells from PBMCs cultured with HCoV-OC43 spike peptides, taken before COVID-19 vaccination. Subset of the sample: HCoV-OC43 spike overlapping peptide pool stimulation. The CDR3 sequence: CASSERPGTLNTEAFF. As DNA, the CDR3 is TGTGCCAGCAGTGAACGCCCCGGGACACTTAACACTGAAGCTTTCTTT.